A single sample is the source of the 20 T cell receptor beta chains below, sequenced in a study of cytomegalovirus exposure and HLA in healthy donors. The PCR had 60 Vbeta and 13 Jbeta primers. Data came from immunoSEQ multiplex PCR; TCRdb stores just in-frame clones and leaves some out. Among some 150,000 clones listed, 78% were seen once. Sequencing was done on a sample of PBMCs. The receptor source for this set is a male donor in good health and CMV-seronegative.

This clone was observed once. This chain uses TRBV5-4 with TRBJ1-1; D is possibly TRBD1 (5 bases). The CDR3 contains 15 residues. Germline assignment: CDR1 SGHNT and CDR2 YYREEE (reference sequence). Trimming pared 2 bases from V and 5 bases from J, leaving 16 bases between. CDR3 loop: CASSFGQGIGTEAFF. The CDR3 DNA sequence: TGTGCCAGCAGCTTTGGGCAGGGTATCGGAACTGAAGCTTTCTTT.

This clone was observed a few times. V gene TRBV28 combines with J gene TRBJ2-7; 9 nucleotides agree with TRBD1. CDR1 is MDHEN and CDR2 is SYDVKM in the germline V gene. This CDR3 comprises 15 residues. V gave up 3 bases and J gave up 2 bases; unmatched junction bases: 5. CDR3 coding DNA: TGTGCCAGCAGTTTGGTATGGGACAGGGCCTACGAGCAGTACTTC. Translation: CASSLVWDRAYEQYF. Filled out from reference TRBV28 and TRBJ2-7, the complete variable domain reads DVKVTQSSRYLVKRTGEKVFLECVQDMDHENMFWYRQDPGLGLRLIYFSYDVKMKEKGDIPEGYSVSREKKERFSLILESASTNQTSMYLCASSLVWDRAYEQYFGPGTRLTVT.

The chain has TRBV7-8 and TRBJ1-5; D ambiguous. The CDR3 has 15 residues. Germline loops: CDR1 SGHVS, CDR2 FQNEAQ. Trimming left V 2 bases short and J 7 bases short, with 15 bases between. The CDR3 sequence: CASSLSPSGYQPQHF. CDR3 nucleotide sequence: TGTGCCAGCAGCTTATCCCCATCGGGATACCAGCCCCAGCATTTT.

The rearrangement uses TRBV28 and TRBJ2-3, with D possibly matching TRBD2 (5 bases). The CDR3 has 15 residues. Germline V gene data show CDR1 as MDHEN and CDR2 as SYDVKM. V lost 5 bases and J lost 3, with 15 bases in between. The CDR3 region is CASSPSSIRTDTQYF. In nucleotides, the CDR3 is TGTGCCAGCAGTCCCTCTAGCATAAGGACAGATACGCAGTATTTT.

V gene TRBV6-6 combines with J gene TRBJ1-5; possible D gene TRBD1, 6 bases. The V gene lost 6 bases and the J gene lost 2 bases, with 11 bases spanning the gap. The germline gives CDR1 MNHNY, CDR2 SVGAGI (reference sequence). The CDR3 spans 14 residues. In DNA form, the CDR3 reads TGTGCCAGCAGGGCTAGACAGGGCAATCAGCCCCAGCATTTT. Its translation: CASRARQGNQPQHF.

This clone was seen only a few times. CDR3 loop: CASSQDWRAGGEGYTF. The DNA of the CDR3 is TGCGCCAGCAGCCAAGATTGGAGGGCAGGGGGCGAAGGCTACACCTTC. V is TRBV4-3 and J is TRBJ1-2, with 8 positions matching TRBD1. Germline values: CDR1 LGHNA, CDR2 YSLEER. The J segment lost 8 bases and the V segment lost 0 bases, leaving 11 bases of the junction unmatched. The CDR3 length is 16 residues.

The J gene is TRBJ2-7, the V gene TRBV7-2, with 8 bases fitting TRBD1. From germline, CDR1 is SGHTA and CDR2 FQGNSA. The ends lost 4 bases at V and 8 bases at J; junction bases unmatched: 10. The CDR3 sequence is 14 residues long. The CDR3 loop is CASSSLLTGGKQYF. The CDR3, as DNA: TGTGCCAGCAGCTCTCTTTTAACAGGGGGAAAGCAGTACTTC.

The genes are TRBV29-1 and TRBJ2-1; D is undetermined. Germline V gives CDR1 SQVTM, CDR2 ANQGSEA. There are 13 residues in the CDR3. The V end lost 3 bases, the J end lost 9 bases, and 15 bases lay between the germline ends. CDR3 sequence: CSVDVGLLGEQFF. The DNA of the CDR3 is TGCAGCGTTGACGTGGGCCTCTTAGGTGAGCAGTTCTTC.

The chain combines TRBV18 with TRBJ2-3, with 7 bases fitting TRBD1. The CDR3 is 14 amino acids. J gave up 1 base and V 4 bases, and 2 bases lay outside the gene matches. Germline V lookup: CDR1 KGHSH, CDR2 LQKENI. This CDR3 is CASSHGQGTDTQYF. The CDR3 DNA sequence: TGTGCCAGCTCACATGGACAGGGCACAGATACGCAGTATTTT.

This clone turned up a few times. The rearrangement joins TRBV2 to TRBJ1-2, with 8 positions matching TRBD1. Germline V CDR1 and CDR2: SNHLY, FYNNEI. This CDR3 has 15 residues. With 7 bases clipped from V and 0 bases from J, the junction kept 7 bases outside the gene matches. The CDR3 DNA reads as TGTGCCAGCATGCTCCAGGGGGCTCCTAACTATGGCTACACCTTC. It specifies CASMLQGAPNYGYTF. The full variable domain, its missing parts supplied by reference TRBV2 and TRBJ1-2, is EPEVTQTPSHQVTQMGQEVILRCVPISNHLYFYWYRQILGQKVEFLVSFYNNEISEKSEIFDDQFSVERPDGSNFTLKIRSTKLEDSAMYFCASMLQGAPNYGYTFGSGTRLTVV.

The chain is built from TRBV4-3 and TRBJ2-1, with 8 nucleotides matching TRBD2. CDR1 is LGHNA and CDR2 is YSLEER in the germline V gene. The CDR3 runs to 13 residues. V gave up 0 bases and J gave up 10 bases; unmatched junction bases: 2. CDR3 bases: TGCGCCAGCAGCCAAGATCGGGGGGGCGAGCAGTTCTTC. Translating gives CASSQDRGGEQFF.

This clone was recorded a few times. This chain uses TRBV6-6 with TRBJ2-1; D is perhaps TRBD2 (6 bases). The CDR3 runs 13 residues. V lost 6 bases, J lost 6 bases, and 12 bases lay in between. Per germline, CDR1 MNHNY and CDR2 SVGAGI (reference sequence). CDR3 nucleotides: TGTGCCAGCAGCCCCCGGGGGTCCAATGAGCAGTTCTTC. The encoded protein is CASSPRGSNEQFF.

This clone was seen a handful of times. The chain uses TRBV19 and TRBJ2-1, with TRBD1 identical over 9 bases. Germline V gene sequence: CDR1 LNHDA, CDR2 SQIVND (reference sequence). Trimming took 6 bases from V and 4 from J; bases not matched to a gene: 7. CDR3 size: 15 residues. The CDR3 protein is CASRTGTGTYNEQFF. The CDR3 DNA reads TGTGCCAGTAGGACCGGGACAGGGACGTACAATGAGCAGTTCTTC.

This clone was detected a few times. The rearrangement uses TRBV5-1 and TRBJ2-1; D might be TRBD1 (6 bases). CDR1 and CDR2 (germline): SGHRS, YFSETQ. This CDR3 spans 14 amino acids. V was cut by 0 bases and J by 8 bases, with 12 bases left in between. The CDR3 is CASSLDRVVDEQFF. CDR3 sequence (DNA): TGCGCCAGCAGCTTGGACAGGGTGGTCGATGAGCAGTTCTTC.

The V and J genes are TRBV18 and TRBJ2-5, with 7 bases matching TRBD1. The CDR3 totals 16 residues. The J segment lost 1 base and the V segment lost 0 bases, leaving 5 bases of the junction unmatched. Per germline, CDR1 KGHSH and CDR2 LQKENI. The CDR3 loop is CASSPPSGTAQETQYF. CDR3 DNA sequence: TGTGCCAGCTCACCACCTTCCGGGACAGCCCAAGAGACCCAGTACTTC.

This clone was counted a single time. The rearrangement joins TRBV19 to TRBJ1-1; 9 bases align to TRBD1. The CDR3 sequence is 19 residues long. The germline gives CDR1 LNHDA, CDR2 SQIVND (reference sequence). V dropped 4 bases and J dropped 0; count of bases not matched to a gene: 15. This chain's CDR3 is CASSSSLLQGAKMNTEAFF. CDR3 bases: TGTGCCAGTAGTAGCTCCCTATTACAGGGGGCAAAGATGAACACTGAAGCTTTCTTT. Full variable domain (outside the CDR3, taken from reference TRBV19 and TRBJ1-1): DGGITQSPKYLFRKEGQNVTLSCEQNLNHDAMYWYRQDPGQGLRLIYYSQIVNDFQKGDIAEGYSVSREKKESFPLTVTSAQKNPTAFYLCASSSSLLQGAKMNTEAFFGQGTRLTVV.

The chain combines TRBV15 with TRBJ2-3; 10 nucleotides match TRBD2. J lost 4 bases, V lost 8 bases, and 12 bases had no gene match. Germline V gene lookup returns CDR1 LNHNV and CDR2 YYDKDF (reference sequence). The CDR3 loop spans 16 amino acids. CDR3 coding DNA: TGTGCCACCTCAAGAAGGGCTAGCGGGGGAGCAGATACGCAGTATTTT. Its translation: CATSRRASGGADTQYF.

The genes are TRBV30 and TRBJ1-2; possibly TRBD1 for D (6 bases). CDR3 length equals 14 residues. V lost 2 bases and J 1 base, leaving 11 bases between the germline ends. CDR1 is GTSNPN and CDR2 is SVGIG in the germline V gene (reference sequence). CDR3 sequence reads: CAWSPDSLNYGYTF. The CDR3, as DNA: TGTGCCTGGAGTCCGGACAGTCTTAACTATGGCTACACCTTC.

This clone was observed a single time. The chain carries TRBV5-1 and TRBJ2-3; D might be TRBD2 (5 bases). Trimming removed 0 bases at V and 0 bases at J, with 11 bases between. The length of the CDR3 is 16 residues. Germline CDR1 is SGHRS and CDR2 is YFSETQ. CDR3 amino acids: CASSLAGMTSTDTQYF. The CDR3 DNA follows: TGCGCCAGCAGCTTGGCGGGAATGACTAGCACAGATACGCAGTATTTT.

V is TRBV2 and J is TRBJ2-2; TRBD1 matches at 7 bases. CDR1 and CDR2 from the germline V gene are SNHLY and FYNNEI. The CDR3 length is 14 residues. The V segment lost 9 bases and the J segment 1 base; nucleotides outside the gene matches: 5. The CDR3 loop is CASVGDRNTGELFF. In nucleotides, the CDR3 is TGTGCCAGTGTAGGGGACAGGAACACCGGGGAGCTGTTTTTT.